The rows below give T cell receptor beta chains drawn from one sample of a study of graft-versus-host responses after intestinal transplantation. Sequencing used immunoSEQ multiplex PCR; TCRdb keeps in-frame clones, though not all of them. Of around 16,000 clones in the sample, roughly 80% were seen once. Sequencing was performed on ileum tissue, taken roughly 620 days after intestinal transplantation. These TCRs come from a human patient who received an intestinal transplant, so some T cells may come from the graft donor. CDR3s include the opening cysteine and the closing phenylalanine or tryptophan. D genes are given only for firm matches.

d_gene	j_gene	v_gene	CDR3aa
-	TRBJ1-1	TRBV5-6	CASSAFAGEAFF
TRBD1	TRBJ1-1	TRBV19	CASSLGQIGTEAFF
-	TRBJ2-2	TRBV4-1	CASSHPDRIGELFF
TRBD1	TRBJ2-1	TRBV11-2	CASRLDRGIYNEQFF
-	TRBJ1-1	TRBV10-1	CASSDGGPSVAFF
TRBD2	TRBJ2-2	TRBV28	CASTSGGYLAGELFF
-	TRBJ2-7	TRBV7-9	CASSTTSNYEQYF
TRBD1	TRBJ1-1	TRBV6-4	CASSETPSRGLNTEAFF
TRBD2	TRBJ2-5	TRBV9	CASSSSGVETQYF
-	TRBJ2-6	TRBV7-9	CASSINRVGTAGANVLTF
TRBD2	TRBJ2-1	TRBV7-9	CASSLLAGAGIEQFF
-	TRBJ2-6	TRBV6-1	CASSERVDSGANVLTF
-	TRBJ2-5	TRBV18	CASSPWDGEKYQETQYF
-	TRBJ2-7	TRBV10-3	CAISENSPYEQYF
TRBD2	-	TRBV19	CASSIPGGTYEQYF
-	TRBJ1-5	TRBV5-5	CASSLDSSNQPQHF
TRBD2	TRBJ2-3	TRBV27	CASGKASGMTTDTQYF
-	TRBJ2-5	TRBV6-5	CASSYLSSLETQYF
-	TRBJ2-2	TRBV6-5	CASGRENTGELFF
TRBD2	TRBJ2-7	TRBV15	CATSPGTSGEWQYF
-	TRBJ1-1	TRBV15	CATSNLKRGNTEAFF
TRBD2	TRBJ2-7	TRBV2	CASASALAGGRSSYEQYF
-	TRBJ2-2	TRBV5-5	CASSRTVEAGELFF
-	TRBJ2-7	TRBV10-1	CASSESWTAYEQYF
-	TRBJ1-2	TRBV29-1	CSVHRDTTNYGYTF
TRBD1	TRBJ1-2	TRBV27	CASSLYPGQGGYGYTF
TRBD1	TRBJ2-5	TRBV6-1	CASRTGWETQYF
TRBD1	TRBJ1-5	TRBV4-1	CASSQRWTGRGQPQHF
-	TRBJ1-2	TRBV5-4	CASSWGTAVSGYTF
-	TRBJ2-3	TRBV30	CAWSVKAGRRGDTQYF
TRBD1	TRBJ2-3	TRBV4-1	CASSQDQVGQGARDTQYF
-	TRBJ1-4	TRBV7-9	CASSAYLGEKLFF
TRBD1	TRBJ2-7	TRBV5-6	CASSVTGGSSYEQYF
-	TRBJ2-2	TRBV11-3	CASSRLLNTGELFF
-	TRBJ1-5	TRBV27	CASSSPGPLHF
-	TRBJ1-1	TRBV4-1	CASSQEGGMNTEAFF
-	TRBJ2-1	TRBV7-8	CASSFYDGDYNEQFF
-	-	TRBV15	CATSRDQVFYEQYF
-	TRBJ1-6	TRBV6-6	CASSTGESGALHF
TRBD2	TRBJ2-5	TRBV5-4	CASSYLAGGFQETQYF
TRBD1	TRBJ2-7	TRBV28	CASAPPDRGREQYF
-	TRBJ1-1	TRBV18	CASSQGPGDTEAFF
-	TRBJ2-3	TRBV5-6	CASSRLVGVRGTDTQYF
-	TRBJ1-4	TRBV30	CAWSRTRATNEKLFF
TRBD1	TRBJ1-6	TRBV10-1	CACRGQGDSPLHF
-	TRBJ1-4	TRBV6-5	CASRQGTNEKLFF
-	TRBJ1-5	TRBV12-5	CASGLIQGLDQPQHF
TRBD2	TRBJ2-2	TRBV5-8	CASSLELGGDGELFF
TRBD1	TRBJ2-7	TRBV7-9	CASSLSDRGGEQYF
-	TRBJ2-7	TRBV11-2	CASSLLYEQYF
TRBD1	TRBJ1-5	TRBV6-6	CASRGQGTHQPQHF
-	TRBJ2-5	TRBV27	CASSLRGPVRGGQETQYF
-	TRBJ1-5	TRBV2	CASSATSYSNQPQHF